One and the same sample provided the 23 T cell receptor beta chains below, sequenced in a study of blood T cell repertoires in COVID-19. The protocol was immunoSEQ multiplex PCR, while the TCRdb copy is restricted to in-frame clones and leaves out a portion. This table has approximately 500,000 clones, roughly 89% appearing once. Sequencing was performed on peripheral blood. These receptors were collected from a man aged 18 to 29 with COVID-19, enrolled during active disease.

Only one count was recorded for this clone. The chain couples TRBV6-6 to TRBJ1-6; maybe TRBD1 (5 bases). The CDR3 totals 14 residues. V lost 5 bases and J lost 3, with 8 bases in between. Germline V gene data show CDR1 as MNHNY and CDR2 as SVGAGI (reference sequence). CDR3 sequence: CASSRTRYNSPLHF. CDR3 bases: TGTGCCAGCAGTCGGACACGCTATAATTCACCCCTCCACTTT.

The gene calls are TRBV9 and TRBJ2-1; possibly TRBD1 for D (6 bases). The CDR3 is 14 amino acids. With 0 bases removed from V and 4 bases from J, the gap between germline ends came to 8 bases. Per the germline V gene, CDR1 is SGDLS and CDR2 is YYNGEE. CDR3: CASSVGDTYNEQFF. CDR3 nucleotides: TGTGCCAGCAGCGTAGGGGACACTTACAATGAGCAGTTCTTC.

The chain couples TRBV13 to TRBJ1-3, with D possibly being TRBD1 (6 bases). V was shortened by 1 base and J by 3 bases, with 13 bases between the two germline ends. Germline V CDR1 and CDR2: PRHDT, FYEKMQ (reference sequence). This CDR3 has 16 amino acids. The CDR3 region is CASSLVDLGGGNTIYF. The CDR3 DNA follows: TGTGCCAGCAGCTTAGTGGACCTAGGGGGTGGAAACACCATATATTTT.

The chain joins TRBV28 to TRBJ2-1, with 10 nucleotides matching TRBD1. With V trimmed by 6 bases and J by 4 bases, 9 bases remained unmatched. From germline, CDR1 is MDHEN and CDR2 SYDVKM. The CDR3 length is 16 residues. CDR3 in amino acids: CASRRHRDRGYNEQFF. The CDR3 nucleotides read TGTGCCAGCAGGCGACATCGGGACAGGGGATACAATGAGCAGTTCTTC.

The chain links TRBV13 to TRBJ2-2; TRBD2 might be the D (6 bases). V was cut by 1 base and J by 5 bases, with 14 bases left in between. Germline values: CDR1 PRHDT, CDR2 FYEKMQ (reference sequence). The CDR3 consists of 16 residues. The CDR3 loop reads CASSLASKGRTGELFF. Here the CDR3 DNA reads TGTGCCAGCAGCTTAGCATCAAAAGGGAGGACCGGGGAGCTGTTTTTT.

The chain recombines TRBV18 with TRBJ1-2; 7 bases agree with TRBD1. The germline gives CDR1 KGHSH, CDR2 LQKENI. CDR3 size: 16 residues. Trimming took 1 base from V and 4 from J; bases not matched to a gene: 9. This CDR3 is CASSPQEGQSAYGYTF. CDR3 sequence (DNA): TGTGCCAGCTCACCACAAGAGGGACAGTCGGCCTATGGCTACACCTTC.

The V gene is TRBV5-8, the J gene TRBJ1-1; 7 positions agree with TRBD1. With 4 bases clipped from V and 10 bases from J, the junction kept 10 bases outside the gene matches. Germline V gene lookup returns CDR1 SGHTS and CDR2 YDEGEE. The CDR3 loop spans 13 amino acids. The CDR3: CASSRDRGTAAFF. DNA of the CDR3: TGTGCCAGCAGCCGAGACAGAGGGACAGCAGCTTTCTTT.

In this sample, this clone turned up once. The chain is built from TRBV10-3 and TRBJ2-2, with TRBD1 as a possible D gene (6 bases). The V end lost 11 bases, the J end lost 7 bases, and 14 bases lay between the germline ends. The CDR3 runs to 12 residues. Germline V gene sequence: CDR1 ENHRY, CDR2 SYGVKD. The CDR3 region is CAARTVVGELFF. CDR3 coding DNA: TGTGCCGCGAGGACAGTTGTCGGGGAGCTGTTTTTT.

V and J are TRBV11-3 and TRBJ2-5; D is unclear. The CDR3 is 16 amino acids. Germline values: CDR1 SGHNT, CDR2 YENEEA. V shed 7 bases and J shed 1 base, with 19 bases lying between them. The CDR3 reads CASTSGASRFQETQYF. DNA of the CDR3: TGTGCCAGCACCTCTGGAGCCTCAAGGTTCCAAGAGACCCAGTACTTC.

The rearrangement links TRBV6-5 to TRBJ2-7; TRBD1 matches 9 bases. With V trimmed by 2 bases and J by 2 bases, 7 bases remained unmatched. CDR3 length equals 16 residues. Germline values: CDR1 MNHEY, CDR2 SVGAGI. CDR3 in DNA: TGTGCCAGCAGTTACGGGGGACAGGGTAATCCCTACGAGCAGTACTTC. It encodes CASSYGGQGNPYEQYF.

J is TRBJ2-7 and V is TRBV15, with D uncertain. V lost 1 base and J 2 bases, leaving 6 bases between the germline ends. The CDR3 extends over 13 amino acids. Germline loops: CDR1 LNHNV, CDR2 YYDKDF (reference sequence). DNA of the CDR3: TGTGCCACCAGCAGAGGTCTAGCCTACGAGCAGTACTTC. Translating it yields CATSRGLAYEQYF.

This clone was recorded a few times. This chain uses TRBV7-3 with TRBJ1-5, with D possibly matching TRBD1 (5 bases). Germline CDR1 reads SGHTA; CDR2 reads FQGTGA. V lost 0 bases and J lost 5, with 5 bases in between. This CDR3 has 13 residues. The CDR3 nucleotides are TGTGCCAGCAGCTTAACAGGGGATCAGCCCCAGCATTTT. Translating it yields CASSLTGDQPQHF.

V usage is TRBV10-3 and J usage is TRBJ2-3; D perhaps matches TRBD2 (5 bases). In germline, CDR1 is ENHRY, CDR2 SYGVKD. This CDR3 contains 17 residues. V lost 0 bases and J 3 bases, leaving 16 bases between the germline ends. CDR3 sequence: CAISESRVGLATDTQYF. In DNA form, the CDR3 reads TGTGCCATCAGTGAGTCCCGCGTAGGGCTAGCAACAGATACGCAGTATTTT.

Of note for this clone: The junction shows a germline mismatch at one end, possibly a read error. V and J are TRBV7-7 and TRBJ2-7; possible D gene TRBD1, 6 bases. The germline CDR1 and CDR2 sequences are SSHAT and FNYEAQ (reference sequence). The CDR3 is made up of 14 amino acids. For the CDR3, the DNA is TGTGCTAGCAGCATACCACAGGGAACGGGCGAGCAGTACTTC. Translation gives CASSIPQGTGEQYF.

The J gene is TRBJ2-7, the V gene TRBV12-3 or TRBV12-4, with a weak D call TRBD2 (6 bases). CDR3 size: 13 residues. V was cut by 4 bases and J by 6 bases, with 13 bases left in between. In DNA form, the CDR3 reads TGTGCCAGCAGTTCGACGGGGGTCGCCGAGCAGTACTTC. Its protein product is CASSSTGVAEQYF.

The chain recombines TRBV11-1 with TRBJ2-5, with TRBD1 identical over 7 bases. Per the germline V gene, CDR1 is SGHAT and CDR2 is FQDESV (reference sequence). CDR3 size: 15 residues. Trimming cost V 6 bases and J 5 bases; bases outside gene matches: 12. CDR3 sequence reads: CASRIRQGDWETQYF. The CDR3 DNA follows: TGTGCCAGCAGAATCCGTCAGGGGGATTGGGAGACCCAGTACTTC. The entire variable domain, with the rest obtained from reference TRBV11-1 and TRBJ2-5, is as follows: EAEVAQSPRYKITEKSQAVAFWCDPISGHATLYWYRQILGQGPELLVQFQDESVVDDSQLPKDRFSAERLKGVDSTLKIQPAELGDSAMYLCASRIRQGDWETQYFGPGTRLLVL.

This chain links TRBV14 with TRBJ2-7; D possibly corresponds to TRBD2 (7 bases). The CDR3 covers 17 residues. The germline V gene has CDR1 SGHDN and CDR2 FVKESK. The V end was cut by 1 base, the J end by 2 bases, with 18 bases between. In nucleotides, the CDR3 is TGTGCCAGCAGCCAAGCAGAGGGGGGGGTCCACCCCTACGAGCAGTACTTC. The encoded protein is CASSQAEGGVHPYEQYF. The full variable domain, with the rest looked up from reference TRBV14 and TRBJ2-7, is EAGVTQFPSHSVIEKGQTVTLRCDPISGHDNLYWYRRVMGKEIKFLLHFVKESKQDESGMPNNRFLAERTGGTYSTLKVQPAELEDSGVYFCASSQAEGGVHPYEQYFGPGTRLTVT.

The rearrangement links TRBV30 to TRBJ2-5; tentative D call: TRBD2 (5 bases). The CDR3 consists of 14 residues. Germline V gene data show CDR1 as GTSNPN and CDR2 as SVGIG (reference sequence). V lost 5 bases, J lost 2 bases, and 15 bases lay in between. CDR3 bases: TGTGCCTGGGGGAGAGGAGCTTTACAAGAGACCCAGTACTTC. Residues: CAWGRGALQETQYF.

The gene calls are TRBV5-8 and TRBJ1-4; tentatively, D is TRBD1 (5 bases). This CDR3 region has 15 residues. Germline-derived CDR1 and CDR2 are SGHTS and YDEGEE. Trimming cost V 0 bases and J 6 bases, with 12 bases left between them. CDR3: CASSLVSSRDEKLFF. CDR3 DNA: TGTGCCAGCAGCTTGGTTTCCAGCAGGGATGAAAAACTGTTTTTT.

CDR3 bases: TGTGCGACCCCGGGAGGGGAACACAATGAGCAGTTCTTC. Translated, it gives CATPGGEHNEQFF. The V gene is TRBV7-9, the J gene TRBJ2-1; 8 bases are a match to TRBD2. Germline loops: CDR1 SEHNR, CDR2 FQNEAQ (reference sequence). The CDR3 consists of 13 residues.

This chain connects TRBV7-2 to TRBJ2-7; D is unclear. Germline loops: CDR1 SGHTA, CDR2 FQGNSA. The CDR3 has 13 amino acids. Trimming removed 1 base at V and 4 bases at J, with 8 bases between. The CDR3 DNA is TGTGCCAGCAGCTTAGGGCAGGTTTACGAGCAGTACTTC. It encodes CASSLGQVYEQYF.

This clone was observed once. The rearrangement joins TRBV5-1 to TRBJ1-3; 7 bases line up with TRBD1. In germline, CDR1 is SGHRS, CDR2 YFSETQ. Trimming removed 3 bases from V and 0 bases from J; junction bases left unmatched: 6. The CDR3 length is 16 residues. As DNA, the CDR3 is TGCGCCAGCAGCTCCGTAGGGGGCTCCTCTGGAAACACCATATATTTT. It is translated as CASSSVGGSSGNTIYF.

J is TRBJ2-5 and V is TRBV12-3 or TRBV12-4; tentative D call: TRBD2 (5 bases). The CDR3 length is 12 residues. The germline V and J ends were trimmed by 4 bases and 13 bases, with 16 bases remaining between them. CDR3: CASSSPDSALYF. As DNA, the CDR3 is TGTGCCAGCAGTTCGCCGGACTCCGCTCTGTACTTC.